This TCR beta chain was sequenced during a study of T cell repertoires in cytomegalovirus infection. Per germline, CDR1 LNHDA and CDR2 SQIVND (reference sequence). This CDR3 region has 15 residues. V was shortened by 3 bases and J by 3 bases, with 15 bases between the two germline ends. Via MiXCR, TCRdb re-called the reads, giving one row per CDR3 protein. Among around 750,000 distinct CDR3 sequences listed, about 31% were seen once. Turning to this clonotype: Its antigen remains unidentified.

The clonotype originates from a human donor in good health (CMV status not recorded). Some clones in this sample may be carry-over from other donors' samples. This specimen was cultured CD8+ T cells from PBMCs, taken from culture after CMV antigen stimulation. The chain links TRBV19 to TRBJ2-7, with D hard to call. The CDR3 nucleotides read TGTGCCAGTAGTATGGGTGTTTGGGATGACTACGAGCAGTACTTC. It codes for CASSMGVWDDYEQYF.